This is a list of T cell receptor beta chains from one sample in a study of graft-versus-host responses after intestinal transplantation. The antigens for these receptors are not known. Clones were sequenced by immunoSEQ multiplex PCR, and TCRdb holds only the in-frame ones, with some missing. This sample has about 90,000 clones, with roughly 92% found just once. The sample consisted of unstimulated CD4+ T cells sorted from spleen or lymph node cells, taken before intestinal transplant. The origin of the receptors is a human donor who received an intestinal transplant. Both conserved end residues are part of each CDR3. Fields, in order: J gene, V gene, clone size, D gene, CDR3 protein, CDR3 DNA. A D gene is named only where the DNA matches it firmly. Rows may omit the clone size; those that give it use once, few, many or a size class.

>TRBJ2-7|TRBV6-5|.|.
CASRSLLGEQYF
TGTGCCAGCAGGTCCCTTTTGGGTGAGCAGTACTTC
>TRBJ2-3|TRBV28|.|.
CASSFLSTDTQYF
TGTGCCAGCAGTTTTTTAAGCACAGATACGCAGTATTTT
>TRBJ2-1|TRBV30|once|TRBD1
CASTPQGTGAYNEQFF
TGTGCCTCCACCCCCCAAGGGACAGGGGCTTACAATGAGCAGTTCTTC
>TRBJ2-5|TRBV27|.|.
CASSKQGKETQYF
TGTGCCAGCAGTAAACAGGGTAAAGAGACCCAGTACTTC
>TRBJ1-4|TRBV27|once|.
CASSPSLQGRGNEKLFF
TGTGCCAGCAGTCCATCACTACAGGGTAGGGGTAATGAAAAACTGTTTTTT
>TRBJ1-4|TRBV6-6|.|TRBD1
CASKRGTGFNEKLFF
TGTGCCAGCAAGAGGGGGACAGGGTTTAATGAAAAACTGTTTTTT
>TRBJ1-1|TRBV29-1|.|TRBD1
CSGRGGQTNTEAFF
TGCAGCGGGCGAGGGGGACAGACGAACACTGAAGCTTTCTTT
>TRBJ2-3|TRBV4-1|.|.
CASSQIGTGKRTDTQYF
TGCGCCAGCAGCCAAATCGGGACCGGAAAGCGCACAGATACGCAGTATTTT
>TRBJ2-5|TRBV19|.|TRBD2
CASSPKALAGGPRETQYF
TGTGCCAGTAGTCCCAAGGCGCTAGCGGGAGGGCCGAGAGAGACCCAGTACTTC
>TRBJ2-5|TRBV30|.|.
CAWTRSQPPTQYF
TGTGCCTGGACCCGTAGTCAACCGCCGACCCAGTACTTC
>TRBJ2-5|TRBV5-1|.|.
CASSLVDGQETQYF
TGCGCCAGCAGCTTGGTTGACGGCCAAGAGACCCAGTACTTC
>TRBJ2-3|TRBV6-5|.|TRBD1
CASSPESRDRQYF
TGTGCCAGCAGTCCCGAGAGCCGGGACAGGCAGTATTTT
>TRBJ2-5|TRBV29-1|.|.
CSVEKETQYF
TGCAGCGTTGAAAAAGAGACCCAGTACTTC
>TRBJ1-1|TRBV5-5|.|TRBD1
CASSPQDRVNTEAFF
TGTGCCAGCAGCCCGCAGGACAGGGTGAACACTGAAGCTTTCTTT
>TRBJ2-7|TRBV5-4|.|TRBD2
CASSLGGLAGGPGYEQYF
TGTGCCAGCAGCTTGGGCGGACTAGCGGGAGGGCCGGGGTACGAGCAGTACTTC
>TRBJ2-1|TRBV19|.|.
CASTTIRGNNEQFF
TGTGCCAGTACCACAATACGGGGGAACAATGAGCAGTTCTTC
>TRBJ2-2|TRBV6-1|.|TRBD1
CASILRQGSGELFF
TGTGCCAGCATTTTAAGACAGGGCTCCGGGGAGCTGTTTTTT
>TRBJ1-1|TRBV7-2|.|.
CASSLAGYDRDTEAFF
TGTGCCAGCAGCTTAGCAGGGTACGATAGGGACACTGAAGCTTTCTTT
>TRBJ2-2|TRBV19|once|TRBD1
CASSLDRGLGGELFF
TGTGCCAGTAGTCTGGACAGGGGGCTCGGCGGGGAGCTGTTTTTT
>TRBJ1-2|TRBV6-5|.|.
CASSYAQGNYGYTF
TGTGCCAGCAGTTACGCGCAGGGGAACTATGGCTACACCTTC
>TRBJ2-1|TRBV5-4|.|TRBD1
CASTPKTGAAEQFF
TGTGCCAGCACCCCAAAAACAGGGGCAGCTGAGCAGTTCTTC
>TRBJ2-5|TRBV28|.|.
CASPSSAGTQYF
TGTGCCAGTCCTTCGTCAGCGGGGACCCAGTACTTC